This T cell receptor (beta chain) was captured in a study of T cell changes during pregnancy in multiple sclerosis. The repertoire was sequenced with immunoSEQ multiplex PCR; TCRdb's copy has only in-frame clones and lacks some. The repertoire has 55,000 or so clones, around 93% of them found once; the top ten carry around 0.16%. The sequence was collected from a female donor in good health, enrolled as a control in a pregnancy study. The sequencing here drew on CD4+ T cells from peripheral blood mononuclear cells, taken after pregnancy.

CDR3 in amino acids: CASSRGLWVNTEAFF. The CDR3 nucleotides read TGTGCCAGCAGCCGGGGGTTGTGGGTGAACACTGAAGCTTTCTTT. This chain links TRBV7-2 with TRBJ1-1; D is perhaps TRBD1 (5 bases). Germline loops: CDR1 SGHTA, CDR2 FQGNSA. The CDR3 is made up of 15 amino acids. Trimming removed 5 bases at V and 0 bases at J, with 13 bases between.